This T cell receptor (beta chain) was documented in a study of glioma-infiltrating T cells after dendritic cell vaccination. As for the study in general: Samples are from glioblastoma patients in Phase I and II dendritic cell vaccine trials.

Primers: 60 V beta forward and 13 J beta reverse. Some clones are missing from TCRdb's copy, which holds only in-frame ones; the method was immunoSEQ multiplex PCR. Altogether about 95,000 clones are present, around 85% being singletons, with the ten largest covering around 2.9%. The length of the CDR3 is 16 residues. Trimming removed 7 bases from V and 0 bases from J, with 20 bases in between. CDR1 and CDR2 from the germline V gene are SGHNT and YYREEE (reference sequence). Isocitrate dehydrogenase mutation was absent in all glioblastoma patients. The clonotype originates from a human donor with glioblastoma. The sample was blood, taken before dendritic cell vaccination. This chain joins TRBV5-4 and TRBJ2-7; TRBD2 is a possible D gene (6 bases). The CDR3 DNA reads as TGTGCCAGCGGGGACCTATGGGACGGGAGCTCCTACGAGCAGTACTTC. This sequence encodes CASGDLWDGSSYEQYF. The entire variable domain, with the rest obtained from reference TRBV5-4 and TRBJ2-7, is as follows: ETGVTQSPTHLIKTRGQQVTLRCSSQSGHNTVSWYQQALGQGPQFIFQYYREEENGRGNFPPRFSGLQFPNYSSELNVNALELDDSALYLCASGDLWDGSSYEQYFGPGTRLTVT.